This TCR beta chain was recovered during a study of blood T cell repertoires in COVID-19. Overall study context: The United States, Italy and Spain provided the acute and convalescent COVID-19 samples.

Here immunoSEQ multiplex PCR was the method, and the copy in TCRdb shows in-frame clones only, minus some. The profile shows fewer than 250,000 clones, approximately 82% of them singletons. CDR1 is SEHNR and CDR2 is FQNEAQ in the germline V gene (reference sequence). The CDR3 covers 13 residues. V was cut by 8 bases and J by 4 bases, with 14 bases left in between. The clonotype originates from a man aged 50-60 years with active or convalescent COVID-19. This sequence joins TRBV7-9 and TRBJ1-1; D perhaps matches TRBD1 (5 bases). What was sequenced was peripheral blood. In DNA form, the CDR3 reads TGTGCCAGCCTTAGGGGCGGGGGCACTGAAGCTTTCTTT. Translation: CASLRGGGTEAFF.